The 21 T cell receptor beta chains listed next were all sequenced from one sample in a study of T cell responses to AZD1222 COVID-19 vaccine. Profiling relied on immunoSEQ multiplex PCR, and the TCRdb table lists in-frame clones only, not all of them. The data show 55,000 to 80,000 clones, with 80% to 85% seen just once and 21% held by the top ten. The starting material was peripheral blood, obtained on day 0 of AZD1222 vaccination. The receptors stem from an adult in good health.

This chain joins TRBV3-1 (or the pseudogene TRBV3-2) and TRBJ1-1; no definite D call. The CDR3 extends over 14 amino acids. V lost 0 bases and J 1 base, leaving 6 bases between the germline ends. CDR1 LGHDT and CDR2 YNNKEL come from the germline V gene (reference sequence). CDR3 residues: CASSQDGENTEAFF. The CDR3 region has the DNA TGTGCCAGCAGCCAAGATGGGGAGAACACTGAAGCTTTCTTT.

V is TRBV7-3 and J is TRBJ1-5; D may be TRBD1 (6 bases). Between the trimmed V and J ends, which lost 2 bases and 4 bases, there was a span of 21 bases. The CDR3 consists of 18 residues. Germline loops: CDR1 SGHTA, CDR2 FQGTGA. The CDR3 DNA reads TGTGCCAGCAGCTTATACCGGGAGGGGGGCCGGAGGAATCAGCCCCAGCATTTT. Residues: CASSLYREGGRRNQPQHF.

CDR3 protein: CASSDPWGNEKLFF. Written as DNA, the CDR3 is TGTGCCAGCAGCGACCCATGGGGGAATGAAAAACTGTTTTTT. The chain employs TRBV6-2 or TRBV6-3 and TRBJ1-4; D perhaps matches TRBD1 (5 bases). CDR1 is MNHEY, CDR2 SVGEGT, per germline. With 6 bases removed from V and 5 bases from J, the gap between germline ends came to 13 bases. This CDR3 is built from 14 residues.

In nucleotides, the CDR3 is TGTGCCAGCAGCTTAATGCCGGGACAGGTCACAGATACGCAGTATTTT. It yields the protein CASSLMPGQVTDTQYF. This rearrangement joins TRBV11-2 to TRBJ2-3, with TRBD1 matching over 8 bases. CDR3 length: 16 residues. V shed 2 bases and J 2 bases; nucleotides not matched to a gene: 6. Germline loops: CDR1 SGHAT, CDR2 FQNNGV.

The chain recombines TRBV5-1 with TRBJ2-1; 8 nucleotides align to TRBD2. The CDR3 contains 15 residues. Germline CDR1 is SGHRS and CDR2 is YFSETQ. V was clipped by 4 bases and J by 0 bases; unmatched bases: 3. The CDR3, as DNA: TGCGCCAGCAGCCCGGGGGGGAGCTCCTACAATGAGCAGTTCTTC. Translated, it gives CASSPGGSSYNEQFF.

The V call is TRBV6-5, the J call TRBJ1-2; D unclear. Trimming removed 6 bases from V and 8 bases from J, with 16 bases in between. Germline CDR1 MNHEY, CDR2 SVGAGI. The CDR3 consists of 13 residues. This CDR3 is CASSIGLLGGYTF. The DNA for the CDR3 is TGTGCCAGCAGCATAGGGTTATTGGGAGGCTACACCTTC.

This chain uses TRBV4-2 with TRBJ2-7, with 7 bases that match TRBD1. From germline, CDR1 is LGHNA and CDR2 YNFKEQ. V shed 2 bases and J 3 bases; nucleotides not matched to a gene: 13. The CDR3 has 17 residues. The chain's CDR3 is CASSQRPSTGEIYEQYF. CDR3 bases: TGTGCCAGCAGCCAACGCCCCAGTACAGGGGAAATCTACGAGCAGTACTTC.

V and J are TRBV5-1 and TRBJ2-2; D gene uncertain. With 4 bases removed from V and 11 bases from J, the gap between germline ends came to 6 bases. The CDR3 runs to 10 residues. From germline, CDR1 is SGHRS and CDR2 YFSETQ. The CDR3 sequence is CASSLCELFF. The CDR3 region has the DNA TGCGCCAGCAGCCTGTGCGAGCTGTTTTTT.

The chain joins TRBV19 to TRBJ1-3; D gene uncertain. The V end lost 5 bases, the J end lost 0 bases, and 11 bases lay between the germline ends. The germline V gene encodes CDR1 LNHDA and CDR2 SQIVND (reference sequence). The CDR3 totals 15 residues. The CDR3, as DNA: TGTGCCAGTAGTCTTTCCCCCAGCTCTGGAAACACCATATATTTT. This codes for CASSLSPSSGNTIYF.

Written as DNA, the CDR3 is TGCGCCAGCAGCCAAGACCCGAGGAGCTACGAGCAGTACTTC. Translated, it gives CASSQDPRSYEQYF. The J gene is TRBJ2-7, the V gene TRBV4-3, with unresolved D. The CDR3 spans 14 residues. Germline values: CDR1 LGHNA, CDR2 YSLEER. V was pared by 0 bases and J by 3 bases, with 9 bases between.

The chain carries TRBV18 and TRBJ2-4, with D uncertain. The length of the CDR3 is 16 residues. Trimming pared 2 bases from V and 2 bases from J, leaving 13 bases between. Germline CDR1 reads KGHSH; CDR2 reads LQKENI. CDR3 sequence: CASSPEVSSTKNIQYF. DNA of the CDR3: TGTGCCAGCTCACCAGAGGTCTCCTCCACCAAAAACATTCAGTACTTC.

The table lists this clone with a count of one. The chain links TRBV11-2 to TRBJ1-1, with D uncertain. V was pared by 3 bases and J by 1 base, with 3 bases between. The CDR3 spans 12 residues. In germline, CDR1 is SGHAT, CDR2 FQNNGV. CDR3 nucleotides: TGTGCCAGCAGCTTGGAGAACACTGAAGCTTTCTTT. Its protein is CASSLENTEAFF.

This clone was seen repeatedly, ten times or more. CDR3 in amino acids: CASTQSGTDLLSNQPQHF. The CDR3 DNA follows: TGTGCCAGTACTCAATCCGGGACAGACCTATTGAGCAATCAGCCCCAGCATTTT. The rearrangement uses TRBV19 and TRBJ1-5; 7 nucleotides align to TRBD1. With V trimmed by 7 bases and J by 1 base, 16 bases remained unmatched. This CDR3 is 18 amino acids long. Germline CDR1 is LNHDA and CDR2 is SQIVND (reference sequence). The whole variable domain, remainder taken from reference TRBV19 and TRBJ1-5, is DGGITQSPKYLFRKEGQNVTLSCEQNLNHDAMYWYRQDPGQGLRLIYYSQIVNDFQKGDIAEGYSVSREKKESFPLTVTSAQKNPTAFYLCASTQSGTDLLSNQPQHFGDGTRLSIL.

V and J are TRBV7-2 and TRBJ1-2; no reliable D call. Trimming removed 5 bases from V and 5 bases from J, with 12 bases in between. CDR3 size: 13 residues. The V gene's germline CDR1 is SGHTA and CDR2 FQGNSA. The CDR3 nucleotides are TGTGCCAGCAGCACCCAGATACAATATGGCTACACCTTC. It specifies CASSTQIQYGYTF.

J is TRBJ2-3 and V is TRBV5-8, with D unresolved. The CDR3 spans 13 residues. Germline CDR1 is SGHTS and CDR2 is YDEGEE. Between the trimmed V and J ends, which lost 2 bases and 6 bases, there was a span of 10 bases. For the CDR3, the DNA is TGTGCCAGCAGCTTTCAAGGAGTCGATACGCAGTATTTT. Its translation is CASSFQGVDTQYF.

This clone was counted a single time. V is TRBV27 and J is TRBJ2-6; D unclear. Trimming shortened V by 7 bases and J by 2 bases, and 9 bases separated the two germline ends. The germline CDR1 and CDR2 sequences are MNHEY and SMNVEV (reference sequence). This CDR3 has 14 residues. Here the CDR3 reads CASTSTAGANVLTF. DNA for the CDR3: TGTGCCAGCACTAGTACCGCTGGGGCCAACGTCCTGACTTTC.

This chain joins TRBV5-5 and TRBJ1-4, with 10 bases fitting TRBD1. The length of the CDR3 is 20 residues. Germline CDR1 reads SGHKS; CDR2 reads YYEKEE (reference sequence). J was trimmed by 2 bases and V by 4 bases; bases with no gene match: 17. CDR3 bases: TGTGCCAGCAGCCTCCGGAGGGACAGGGGCAATAGGGAGACTAATGAAAAACTGTTTTTT. It yields the protein CASSLRRDRGNRETNEKLFF.

This rearrangement joins TRBV5-1 to TRBJ2-1; a possible D gene is TRBD1 (6 bases). This CDR3 comprises 15 residues. Trimming left V 0 bases short and J 5 bases short, with 12 bases between. CDR1 is SGHRS, CDR2 YFSETQ, per germline. The CDR3 loop reads CASSLVPGAHNEQFF. In DNA, the CDR3 is TGCGCCAGCAGCTTGGTGCCAGGGGCACACAATGAGCAGTTCTTC.

The CDR3: CASSLATSYGYTF. CDR3 DNA sequence: TGTGCCAGCAGTTTAGCGACATCCTATGGCTACACCTTC. The chain carries TRBV12-3 or TRBV12-4 and TRBJ1-2; D is unclear. Between the trimmed V and J ends, which lost 0 bases and 4 bases, there was a span of 6 bases. The CDR3 extends over 13 amino acids.

The chain uses TRBV12-3 or TRBV12-4 and TRBJ1-3; unclear D gene. The ends were cut back, 4 bases at V and 9 bases at J, with 10 bases in the middle. The CDR3 is 12 residues long. In DNA form, the CDR3 reads TGTGCCAGCAGTTCCGCTTTACCCACCATATATTTT. It yields the protein CASSSALPTIYF.

The chain recombines TRBV28 with TRBJ2-5; 11 positions match TRBD1. The V segment lost 6 bases and the J segment 5 bases; nucleotides outside the gene matches: 8. This CDR3 is 15 amino acids long. From germline, CDR1 is MDHEN and CDR2 SYDVKM. The CDR3 here is CASSLGTGGPETQYF. CDR3 DNA: TGTGCCAGCAGCCTAGGGACAGGGGGACCCGAGACCCAGTACTTC.